These 30 T cell receptor beta chains came from one sample sequenced in a study of T cells expressing NK-cell markers. TCRdb re-called the 5' RACE reads and gives one entry per CDR3 protein, without DNA. Here the sample table reports a few hundred thousand distinct CDR3 sequences. Sequenced sample: blood T cells: a sorted CD56 or NKG2C T cell subset, CD4+ or CD8+ T cells, or bulk PBMC T cells (not recorded which). These receptors came from a woman aged 45-59 years in good health.

The rearrangement joins TRBV6-5 to TRBJ2-1. The V gene's germline CDR1 is MNHEY and CDR2 SVGAGI. The CDR3 has 13 amino acids. The CDR3 loop reads CASSYAGDNEQFF.

The V call is TRBV12-3 or TRBV12-4, the J call TRBJ1-4; without DNA, the TCRdb call of TRBD1 cannot be checked. There are 13 residues in the CDR3. The CDR3 here is CASSRGKGEKLFF.

The chain joins TRBV20-1 to TRBJ2-2; no DNA is available, so the TRBD2 call from TCRdb remains unchecked. Germline CDR1 reads DFQATT; CDR2 reads SNEGSKA (reference sequence). This CDR3 has 14 residues. The CDR3: CSVRSGRGTGELFF.

CDR3 sequence reads: CASSLLETRTDTQYF. The V call is TRBV7-7, the J call TRBJ2-3. Germline loops: CDR1 SSHAT, CDR2 FNYEAQ (reference sequence). CDR3 length equals 15 residues.

The chain is built from TRBV7-3 and TRBJ2-1; checking the TCRdb D call of TRBD2 is not possible without DNA. Germline-derived CDR1 and CDR2 are SGHTA and FQGTGA. The CDR3 loop spans 15 amino acids. CDR3 residues: CASSFQLAGFNEQFF.

This rearrangement joins TRBV19 to TRBJ2-2; without DNA, the TCRdb call of TRBD1 cannot be checked. Per germline, CDR1 LNHDA and CDR2 SQIVND (reference sequence). The CDR3 runs to 12 residues. CDR3 protein: CASTTGTGELFF.

The rearrangement uses TRBV25-1 and TRBJ2-5; TCRdb reports TRBD2, a call that lacks DNA to check it against. The CDR3 length is 14 residues. Germline V gene data show CDR1 as MGHDK and CDR2 as SYGVNS. This CDR3 is CASRREGGGETQYF. The entire variable domain, with the rest obtained from reference TRBV25-1 and TRBJ2-5, is as follows: EADIYQTPRYLVIGTGKKITLECSQTMGHDKMYWYQQDPGMELHLIHYSYGVNSTEKGDLSSESTVSRIRTEHFPLTLESARPSHTSQYLCASRREGGGETQYFGPGTRLLVL.

V and J are TRBV5-1 and TRBJ2-1; TCRdb returns TRBD2, unconfirmable since there is no DNA. Germline CDR1 and CDR2: SGHRS and YFSETQ. The CDR3 is 17 amino acids. The CDR3 protein is CASSSSRLAGGYNEQFF.

The gene calls are TRBV20-1 and TRBJ1-1. Germline V gives CDR1 DFQATT, CDR2 SNEGSKA (reference sequence). This CDR3 is 13 amino acids long. The CDR3 region is CSARKVLGLEAFF.

The CDR3 loop is CSVERRGEQFF. The chain employs TRBV29-1 and TRBJ2-1; TCRdb indicates TRBD1, and absent DNA this call remains unverified. Germline loops: CDR1 SQVTM, CDR2 ANQGSEA. The CDR3 runs 11 residues.

This rearrangement joins TRBV24-1 to TRBJ2-2. The CDR3 is 14 residues long. CDR1 is KGHDR and CDR2 is SFDVKD in the germline V gene. CDR3 region: CATAEWGNTGELFF.

V gene TRBV6-5 combines with J gene TRBJ2-1; the D call from TCRdb, TRBD1, cannot be confirmed without DNA. The CDR3 has 12 amino acids. The germline V gene has CDR1 MNHEY and CDR2 SVGAGI. The CDR3 here is CASITPWGEQFF.

The CDR3 loop reads CSARKIAVNTEAFF. The chain uses TRBV20-1 and TRBJ1-1. The CDR3 runs 14 residues. Per germline, CDR1 DFQATT and CDR2 SNEGSKA (reference sequence).

CDR3 sequence reads: CASSFQVAALTYEQYF. The V gene is TRBV5-1, the J gene TRBJ2-7; TCRdb's D call, TRBD2, is unchecked because there is no DNA. CDR3 size: 16 residues. Looked up from germline, CDR1 is SGHRS and CDR2 is YFSETQ.

This sequence joins TRBV23-1 and TRBJ2-7; TCRdb reports TRBD1, a call that lacks DNA to check it against. TRBV23-1 is an ORF, with its function uncertain. This CDR3 is built from 12 residues. CDR3 sequence reads: CSEQSVVYEQYF.

This chain links TRBV5-1 with TRBJ2-2; the D call of TRBD1 rests on TCRdb alone, since no DNA is present to check it. In germline, CDR1 is SGHRS, CDR2 YFSETQ. The CDR3 extends over 15 amino acids. The CDR3 sequence: CASSLAQTGSGELFF.

The chain combines TRBV7-2 with TRBJ2-2; TCRdb gives TRBD2 as the D gene, but with no DNA this cannot be confirmed. CDR1 is SGHTA, CDR2 FQGNSA, per germline. This CDR3 comprises 16 residues. The CDR3 sequence is CASSFKTGLAIGELFF.

The chain couples TRBV12-3 or TRBV12-4 to TRBJ1-2; TCRdb's assignment of TRBD1 cannot be checked, as there is no DNA. The CDR3 has 14 residues. The CDR3 loop is CASSFRVASYGYTF.

The rearrangement joins TRBV7-9 to TRBJ1-1; TCRdb picks TRBD1, but there is no DNA to check that call. In germline, CDR1 is SEHNR, CDR2 FQNEAQ (reference sequence). This CDR3 has 15 residues. The CDR3 reads CASSYPGQGYSEAFF. Using reference TRBV7-9 and TRBJ1-1 for the parts outside the CDR3, the full variable domain is DTGVSQNPRHKITKRGQNVTFRCDPISEHNRLYWYRQTLGQGPEFLTYFQNEAQLEKSRLLSDRFSAERPKGSFSTLEIQRTEQGDSAMYLCASSYPGQGYSEAFFGQGTRLTVV.

The chain joins TRBV5-5 to TRBJ2-1; the D call of TRBD1 rests on TCRdb alone, since no DNA is present to check it. Germline CDR1 SGHKS, CDR2 YYEKEE (reference sequence). This CDR3 has 14 residues. The CDR3 reads CASSLGGSNSEQFF.

The genes are TRBV6-1 and TRBJ2-1; TCRdb's D call of TRBD2 is untestable without DNA. This CDR3 has 16 amino acids. The germline V gene encodes CDR1 MNHNS and CDR2 SASEGT. The CDR3 sequence is CASSEFSVRSYNEQFF.

The rearrangement links TRBV2 to TRBJ2-2; TCRdb returns TRBD1, unconfirmable since there is no DNA. The length of the CDR3 is 14 residues. From germline, CDR1 is SNHLY and CDR2 FYNNEI. This chain's CDR3 is CASSEPPTPGELFF.

The chain combines TRBV5-1 with TRBJ1-1. The CDR3 sequence is 16 residues long. Germline CDR1 reads SGHRS; CDR2 reads YFSETQ. The CDR3 spells CASSLGTGPPGTEAFF.

This chain uses TRBV5-1 with TRBJ2-5. The germline V gene encodes CDR1 SGHRS and CDR2 YFSETQ. The CDR3 length is 16 residues. The CDR3 loop reads CASSFGLQVPQETQYF.

This chain links TRBV9 with TRBJ2-3; without DNA, the TCRdb call of TRBD2 cannot be checked. Germline V gene lookup returns CDR1 SGDLS and CDR2 YYNGEE. This CDR3 has 17 residues. This CDR3 is CASSVAAGGPNTDTQYF.

The chain couples TRBV4-1 to TRBJ1-2. The germline V gene has CDR1 MGHRA and CDR2 YSYEKL. CDR3 size: 15 residues. The CDR3 is CASSQEPAPNYGYTF.

The rearrangement joins TRBV7-3 to TRBJ1-6; TCRdb lists TRBD1, though no DNA is available to test this call. Germline V gene lookup returns CDR1 SGHTA and CDR2 FQGTGA. The CDR3 is 16 residues long. This CDR3 is CASSLRRGRVDSPLHF.

The genes are TRBV2 and TRBJ2-3; absent DNA, TCRdb's TRBD2 call cannot be checked. Germline CDR1 and CDR2: SNHLY and FYNNEI. CDR3 length: 15 residues. CDR3 loop: CARGAWGGSTDTQYF.

CDR3 in amino acids: CASAWPDDTGELFF. The gene calls are TRBV5-1 and TRBJ2-2. Per the germline V gene, CDR1 is SGHRS and CDR2 is YFSETQ. This CDR3 spans 14 amino acids.

This chain links TRBV6-5 with TRBJ2-7; TCRdb outputs TRBD1, but without DNA this stays unchecked. This CDR3 region has 15 residues. From germline, CDR1 is MNHEY and CDR2 SVGAGI. The CDR3 is CASSPVSGVSYEQYF.